One and the same sample provided the 20 T cell receptor beta chains below, sequenced in a study of T-cell reconstitution after alpha-beta-depleted transplantation in children. The TCRbeta library was prepared with unique molecular identifiers. TCRdb re-called the PCR reads with MiXCR, one entry per CDR3 protein. The table includes some 200,000 distinct CDR3 sequences, about 7% detected once. The specimen comprised PBMCs, sampled before TCRalphabeta/CD19-depleted stem cell transplant. The receptors come from a boy younger than 10 with acute lymphoblastic leukemia, due to receive a stem cell transplant.

This clonotype was recorded many times. V is TRBV14 and J is TRBJ1-1; D gene uncertain. CDR3 size: 15 residues. V gave up 0 bases and J gave up 5 bases, with 13 bases separating them. Per the germline V gene, CDR1 is SGHDN and CDR2 is FVKESK. CDR3 coding DNA: TGTGCCAGCAGCCAAGATACATGGTCGGGAACTGAAGCTTTCTTT. Residues: CASSQDTWSGTEAFF.

This clonotype was picked up a small number of times. The genes are TRBV5-1 and TRBJ2-7; TRBD1 matches 8 bases. V lost 4 bases to trimming and J lost 2 bases; unmatched junction nucleotides: 5. The V gene's germline CDR1 is SGHRS and CDR2 YFSETQ. The CDR3 contains 14 residues. In DNA, the CDR3 is TGCGCCAGCAGCAGAAACAGGGGGGCCTACGAGCAGTACTTC. Its protein is CASSRNRGAYEQYF.

This clonotype appeared many times. The CDR3 loop reads CASSFYQGSRQPQHF. The DNA for the CDR3 is TGTGCCAGCAGTTTTTATCAGGGTTCACGACAGCCCCAGCATTTT. This chain links TRBV28 with TRBJ1-5; tentatively, D is TRBD1 (5 bases). Germline V gives CDR1 MDHEN, CDR2 SYDVKM. The CDR3 consists of 15 residues. The V and J ends lost 3 bases and 7 bases respectively, with 16 bases between them. Looking up the rest from reference TRBV28 and TRBJ1-5 gives the full variable domain: DVKVTQSSRYLVKRTGEKVFLECVQDMDHENMFWYRQDPGLGLRLIYFSYDVKMKEKGDIPEGYSVSREKKERFSLILESASTNQTSMYLCASSFYQGSRQPQHFGDGTRLSIL.

This clonotype has a count of ten or more. The gene calls are TRBV7-8 and TRBJ1-1, with TRBD1 as a possible D gene (5 bases). Looked up from germline, CDR1 is SGHVS and CDR2 is FQNEAQ. The CDR3 consists of 17 residues. Trimming took off 1 base at V and 0 bases at J, with 15 bases between the two ends. In DNA form, the CDR3 reads TGTGCCAGCAGCTTAGAGAGGGGCAGCTACTTGAACACTGAAGCTTTCTTT. Residues: CASSLERGSYLNTEAFF.

The genes are TRBV20-1 and TRBJ2-3, with D uncertain. Trimming shortened V by 3 bases and J by 3 bases, and 7 bases separated the two germline ends. The CDR3 length is 12 residues. Germline CDR1 is DFQATT and CDR2 is SNEGSKA (reference sequence). CDR3 bases: TGCAGTGCTAGGGTGGCGACAGATACGCAGTATTTT. Translated: CSARVATDTQYF.

V usage is TRBV20-1 and J usage is TRBJ1-1, with D uncertain. Germline V gene lookup returns CDR1 DFQATT and CDR2 SNEGSKA (reference sequence). This CDR3 has 14 amino acids. The V and J ends lost 6 bases and 2 bases respectively, with 16 bases between them. The CDR3 DNA reads TGCAGTGCCCCATCGCGGCTTCTAAACACTGAAGCTTTCTTT. It is translated as CSAPSRLLNTEAFF.

The chain is built from TRBV28 and TRBJ1-4; D remains unclear. Per the germline V gene, CDR1 is MDHEN and CDR2 is SYDVKM. V lost 1 base, J lost 0 bases, and 15 bases lay in between. The length of the CDR3 is 18 residues. Here the CDR3 reads CASSLSVLPAATNEKLFF. The CDR3 DNA follows: TGTGCCAGCAGTTTATCGGTGTTGCCGGCTGCAACTAATGAAAAACTGTTTTTT.

This clonotype was observed a handful of times. This chain's CDR3 is CASSSGPNSPLHF. The CDR3 DNA is TGTGCCAGCAGCTCTGGACCTAATTCACCCCTCCACTTT. The genes are TRBV7-9 and TRBJ1-6; D is unresolved. Trimming removed 4 bases from V and 6 bases from J, with 7 bases in between. The CDR3 loop spans 13 amino acids. Germline V gene sequence: CDR1 SEHNR, CDR2 FQNEAQ (reference sequence).

This clonotype was seen ten or more times. The genes are TRBV11-2 and TRBJ2-2; unclear D gene. Trimming took 3 bases from V and 4 from J, leaving 6 bases between them. The CDR3 has 13 residues. Germline CDR1 is SGHAT and CDR2 is FQNNGV. The CDR3 sequence is CASSLSLTGELFF. The CDR3 region has the DNA TGTGCCAGCAGCTTGTCCCTCACCGGGGAGCTGTTTTTT.

In its sample, this clonotype was seen many times. The chain uses TRBV28 and TRBJ2-1; D is uncertain. V lost 7 bases and J lost 6, with 19 bases in between. Germline V lookup: CDR1 MDHEN, CDR2 SYDVKM. The CDR3 has 15 residues. CDR3 residues: CASIPPVGRTNEQFF. CDR3 sequence (DNA): TGTGCCAGCATCCCCCCGGTAGGGCGGACCAATGAGCAGTTCTTC.

About this clonotype itself: Just one base apart from a much larger clone, this may be a read error. This chain uses TRBV13 with TRBJ2-1, with D possibly being TRBD1 or TRBD2 (5 bases each). In germline, CDR1 is PRHDT, CDR2 FYEKMQ (reference sequence). The CDR3 sequence is 16 residues long. Written as DNA, the CDR3 is TGTGCCAGCAGCTTAGCTTCGGGGACGCGGCACAATCAGCAGTTCTTC. The encoded protein is CASSLASGTRHNQQFF.

The chain is built from TRBV21-1 and TRBJ1-5. TRBV21-1 is reported as a pseudogene. The length of the CDR3 is 15 residues. The CDR3 DNA follows: TGTGCCAGCACAAAAGGCGGGGAAAGCAATCAGCCCCAGCATTTT. It specifies CASTKGGESNQPQHF.

This clonotype turned up a few times. The chain combines TRBV7-2 with TRBJ2-1, with D perhaps TRBD2 (5 bases). V lost 1 base and J lost 5, with 9 bases in between. Germline V gene data show CDR1 as SGHTA and CDR2 as FQGNSA. The CDR3 runs 14 residues. The DNA for the CDR3 is TGTGCCAGCAGCTTAGGGGTAGCGAACAATGAGCAGTTCTTC. Encoded protein: CASSLGVANNEQFF.

This clonotype was seen a handful of times. The rearrangement joins TRBV20-1 to TRBJ1-5; 8 bases line up with TRBD1. Germline CDR1 DFQATT, CDR2 SNEGSKA (reference sequence). With 3 bases clipped from V and 7 bases from J, the junction kept 8 bases outside the gene matches. CDR3 length: 14 amino acids. This chain's CDR3 is CSASKDRDEQPQHF. The DNA for the CDR3 is TGCAGTGCTAGTAAGGACAGGGACGAGCAGCCCCAGCATTTT.

This clonotype came up many times. The chain carries TRBV7-4 and TRBJ2-1; TRBD2 matches at 8 bases. The CDR3 consists of 16 residues. Germline V CDR1 and CDR2: SGHVT, SQSDAQ. J was trimmed by 0 bases and V by 7 bases; bases with no gene match: 8. The CDR3 region is CASIDPGGASYNEQFF. In nucleotides, the CDR3 is TGTGCCAGCATCGACCCCGGGGGGGCCTCCTACAATGAGCAGTTCTTC.

With respect to this clonotype: One base away lies a much larger clone, so this may be a sequencing read error. This chain connects TRBV7-6 to TRBJ2-5; D possibly corresponds to TRBD2 (5 bases). Germline lookup yields CDR1 SGHVS and CDR2 FNYEAQ. The CDR3 spans 15 residues. CDR3 sequence: CPSSFSPGMGETQYF. CDR3 coding DNA: TGTCCCAGCAGCTTTTCCCCGGGGATGGGAGAGACCCAGTACTTC.

This clonotype was seen only a few times. CDR3 sequence: CASSRLSGVGYGYTF. The CDR3, as DNA: TGTGCCAGCAGCCGATTAAGCGGGGTCGGCTATGGCTACACCTTC. This chain joins TRBV5-6 and TRBJ1-2; D is unresolved. V lost 4 bases to trimming and J lost 4 bases, with 17 bases between them. From germline, CDR1 is SGHDT and CDR2 YYEEEE. The CDR3 covers 15 residues.

The chain recombines TRBV12-3 or TRBV12-4 with TRBJ2-5; 8 bases line up with TRBD2. The trim removed 6 bases at V and 2 bases at J, leaving 8 bases unmatched. The CDR3 spans 15 residues. CDR3 DNA: TGTGCCAGCAGATCGGGAGGGCCGTCTCAAGAGACCCAGTACTTC. This codes for CASRSGGPSQETQYF.

This clonotype was seen a few times. The chain joins TRBV7-2 to TRBJ2-7; TRBD2 is a possible D gene (6 bases). The CDR3 is 15 residues long. V lost 1 base and J lost 3, with 13 bases in between. Per the germline V gene, CDR1 is SGHTA and CDR2 is FQGNSA. CDR3 sequence: CASSLEGTVIYEQYF. In nucleotides, the CDR3 is TGTGCCAGCAGCTTAGAGGGGACTGTCATCTACGAGCAGTACTTC. Filled out from reference TRBV7-2 and TRBJ2-7, the complete variable domain reads GAGVSQSPSNKVTEKGKDVELRCDPISGHTALYWYRQSLGQGLEFLIYFQGNSAPDKSGLPSDRFSAERTGGSVSTLTIQRTQQEDSAVYLCASSLEGTVIYEQYFGPGTRLTVT.

This clonotype was detected ten times or more. This sequence joins TRBV7-2 and TRBJ2-7; D is possibly TRBD1 (7 bases). The CDR3 length is 16 residues. The V and J ends lost 0 bases and 6 bases respectively, with 18 bases between them. CDR1 and CDR2 (germline): SGHTA, FQGNSA. CDR3 coding DNA: TGTGCCAGCAGCTTAGCTTTTGCGGGACAGATAAGCGAGCAGTACTTC. This encodes CASSLAFAGQISEQYF.